A single sample gave rise to the 20 T cell receptor beta chains below, sequenced in a study of blood T cell repertoires in COVID-19. Assay used: immunoSEQ multiplex PCR; TCRdb lists only in-frame clones, some missing. The profile shows about 29,000 clones, 80% to 90% of them singletons. Sequences were obtained from peripheral blood. These receptors all stem from a human donor in a cohort sampled during active COVID-19.

The gene calls are TRBV27 and TRBJ2-2; possible D gene TRBD2, 6 bases. The CDR3 is 14 residues long. V lost 7 bases and J 7 bases, leaving 16 bases between the germline ends. Germline assignment: CDR1 MNHEY and CDR2 SMNVEV (reference sequence). DNA for the CDR3: TGTGCCAGCACCGATGGGCTAGCGATCGGGGAGCTGTTTTTT. It encodes CASTDGLAIGELFF.

The chain has TRBV28 and TRBJ1-2; 10 bases align to TRBD1. With V trimmed by 4 bases and J by 6 bases, 14 bases remained unmatched. Germline CDR1 and CDR2: MDHEN and SYDVKM. This CDR3 contains 17 residues. The CDR3 sequence: CASSSTSGQGRIDGYTF. The CDR3 bases are TGTGCCAGCAGTTCGACCTCGGGACAGGGGAGGATCGATGGCTACACCTTC.

Worth noting for this clone: Germline is not matched at one junction end, which may reflect a read error. CDR3 in DNA: TGCGCCAACAGCCCCGGGGGAGGCTATGGCTACACCTTC. It translates to CANSPGGGYGYTF. This chain connects TRBV4-1 to TRBJ1-2, with D perhaps matching TRBD1 (5 bases). CDR1 is MGHRA and CDR2 is YSYEKL in the germline V gene. This CDR3 has 13 amino acids.

The V gene is TRBV18, the J gene TRBJ1-5; D unresolved. Germline CDR1 is KGHSH and CDR2 is LQKENI. This CDR3 is built from 17 residues. V was pared by 2 bases and J by 3 bases, with 17 bases between. CDR3 sequence: CASSPSANDFPNQPQHF. In DNA, the CDR3 is TGTGCCAGCTCACCATCCGCGAACGACTTCCCCAATCAGCCCCAGCATTTT.

V is TRBV28 and J is TRBJ2-2; 7 bases are a match to TRBD1. The CDR3 runs to 16 residues. Per germline, CDR1 MDHEN and CDR2 SYDVKM. Trimming cost V 3 bases and J 4 bases; bases outside gene matches: 8. As DNA, the CDR3 is TGTGCCAGCAGTTTCGTAAGGACAGGAACCACCGGGGAGCTGTTTTTT. Protein product: CASSFVRTGTTGELFF.

The chain's CDR3 is CASSRPGTYEQYF. CDR3 DNA: TGTGCCAGTAGTAGGCCGGGAACCTACGAGCAGTACTTC. V is TRBV19 and J is TRBJ2-7; tentatively, D is TRBD2 (5 bases). V was trimmed by 4 bases and J by 2 bases, leaving 9 bases between them. Per the germline V gene, CDR1 is LNHDA and CDR2 is SQIVND (reference sequence). The CDR3 consists of 13 residues.

V usage is TRBV6-5 and J usage is TRBJ2-2; no clear D gene. The CDR3 contains 14 residues. Trimming cost V 11 bases and J 4 bases, with 17 bases left between them. Germline V gene data show CDR1 as MNHEY and CDR2 as SVGAGI. Written as DNA, the CDR3 is TGTGCCTATAAAGCGACCCTTTCCACCGGGGAGCTGTTTTTT. This codes for CAYKATLSTGELFF.

The J gene is TRBJ2-6, the V gene TRBV11-2; 7 bases are shared with TRBD2. Trimming took 5 bases from V and 2 from J; bases not matched to a gene: 6. CDR3 length: 16 amino acids. Germline V lookup: CDR1 SGHAT, CDR2 FQNNGV. In DNA form, the CDR3 reads TGTGCCAGCAGCCATATACTAGCGCCTGGGGCCAACGTCCTGACTTTC. Protein product: CASSHILAPGANVLTF.

The V and J genes are TRBV2 and TRBJ1-3, with D possibly being TRBD1 (5 bases). V lost 6 bases and J 0 bases, leaving 12 bases between the germline ends. The CDR3 is 15 residues long. Germline values: CDR1 SNHLY, CDR2 FYNNEI. In DNA form, the CDR3 reads TGTGCCAGCAGGAAGGACACCCACTCTGGAAACACCATATATTTT. As protein: CASRKDTHSGNTIYF.

The chain combines TRBV5-1 with TRBJ2-3; D might be TRBD1 (6 bases). V was clipped by 4 bases and J by 0 bases, with 12 bases between them. The CDR3 runs to 15 residues. Germline V gene lookup returns CDR1 SGHRS and CDR2 YFSETQ. CDR3 amino acids: CASSLRGLSTDTQYF. In DNA, the CDR3 is TGCGCCAGCAGCCTCAGGGGTCTGAGCACAGATACGCAGTATTTT.

The chain recombines TRBV10-3 with TRBJ1-2, with a tentative D call TRBD1 (6 bases). Trimming removed 6 bases at V and 5 bases at J, with 22 bases between. Germline values: CDR1 ENHRY, CDR2 SYGVKD. This CDR3 contains 16 residues. This chain's CDR3 is CAIRSNKPGQEYGYTF. Here the CDR3 DNA reads TGTGCCATCAGATCCAATAAGCCGGGACAAGAGTATGGCTACACCTTC.

This chain connects TRBV7-2 to TRBJ1-4; tentative D call: TRBD1 (5 bases). V lost 2 bases and J lost 7, with 11 bases in between. CDR1 is SGHTA and CDR2 is FQGNSA in the germline V gene. The CDR3 loop spans 14 amino acids. This CDR3 reads CASSLLGVGEKLFF. CDR3 DNA: TGTGCCAGCAGCTTACTAGGGGTGGGTGAAAAACTGTTTTTT. The entire variable domain, with the rest obtained from reference TRBV7-2 and TRBJ1-4, is as follows: GAGVSQSPSNKVTEKGKDVELRCDPISGHTALYWYRQSLGQGLEFLIYFQGNSAPDKSGLPSDRFSAERTGGSVSTLTIQRTQQEDSAVYLCASSLLGVGEKLFFGSGTQLSVL.

This clone appeared once. This chain uses TRBV5-8 with TRBJ2-4, with D tentatively TRBD1 (6 bases). The CDR3 has 15 residues. CDR1 is SGHTS and CDR2 is YDEGEE in the germline V gene. The germline V and J ends were trimmed by 4 bases and 3 bases, with 14 bases remaining between them. The CDR3 sequence is CASSLKRGGKNIQYF. In nucleotides, the CDR3 is TGTGCCAGCAGCCTAAAAAGAGGGGGCAAAAACATTCAGTACTTC.

The J gene is TRBJ2-5, the V gene TRBV30, with 11 bases fitting TRBD2. This CDR3 contains 14 residues. CDR1 is GTSNPN and CDR2 is SVGIG in the germline V gene (reference sequence). The ends lost 4 bases at V and 5 bases at J; junction bases unmatched: 6. The CDR3 reads CAWNPSGGTETQYF. The DNA for the CDR3 is TGTGCCTGGAATCCTAGCGGGGGGACGGAGACCCAGTACTTC.

This clone was seen just once. The chain combines TRBV4-1 with TRBJ1-5; 7 bases align to TRBD1. The junction had 20 bases not matched to a gene; V was cut back by 5 bases and J by 7 bases. CDR1 is MGHRA, CDR2 YSYEKL, per germline. This CDR3 spans 18 amino acids. CDR3 region: CASSEVGGRDRIRQPQHF. In DNA, the CDR3 is TGCGCCAGCAGCGAAGTCGGAGGGCGGGACAGAATTCGGCAGCCCCAGCATTTT.

This sequence joins TRBV20-1 and TRBJ1-2; D uncertain. V was clipped by 3 bases and J by 7 bases, with 9 bases between them. This CDR3 is built from 11 residues. CDR1 and CDR2 from the germline V gene are DFQATT and SNEGSKA (reference sequence). In nucleotides, the CDR3 is TGCAGTGCTAGTTCCTCAGGTGGCTACACCTTC. Amino acid sequence: CSASSSGGYTF.

The chain employs TRBV9 and TRBJ2-5, with D possibly TRBD2 on 6 matching bases. Trimming pared 0 bases from V and 0 bases from J, leaving 9 bases between. CDR1 SGDLS and CDR2 YYNGEE come from the germline V gene. This CDR3 region has 15 residues. The CDR3 DNA sequence: TGTGCCAGCAGCGTAGGGGGGGTTTACCAAGAGACCCAGTACTTC. This gives the protein CASSVGGVYQETQYF.

This sequence joins TRBV14 and TRBJ2-7; 8 bases align to TRBD1. Germline CDR1 is SGHDN and CDR2 is FVKESK. V lost 3 bases to trimming and J lost 3 bases; unmatched junction nucleotides: 10. The length of the CDR3 is 16 residues. Here the CDR3 reads CASSHSGTGPFYEQYF. DNA of the CDR3: TGTGCCAGCAGCCATTCCGGGACAGGCCCTTTCTACGAGCAGTACTTC.

The rearrangement uses TRBV18 and TRBJ2-2, with TRBD2 as a possible D gene (6 bases). V shed 4 bases and J shed 4 bases, with 13 bases lying between them. The CDR3 has 15 residues. Germline V CDR1 and CDR2: KGHSH, LQKENI. CDR3 sequence: CASSQGGGLTGELFF. In DNA, the CDR3 is TGTGCCAGCTCACAGGGAGGCGGCCTCACCGGGGAGCTGTTTTTT.

This clone was found once. The CDR3 region has the DNA TGTGCCAGCAGCCTGCGCTCTAGCGTTGGCACAGATACGCAGTATTTT. Translation: CASSLRSSVGTDTQYF. The chain joins TRBV7-6 to TRBJ2-3; D is perhaps TRBD2 (6 bases). The CDR3 extends over 16 amino acids. Trimming left V 5 bases short and J 1 base short, with 16 bases between. Germline CDR1 is SGHVS and CDR2 is FNYEAQ.